These T cell receptor beta chains were read from a single sample in a study of Ad26.COV2.S vaccination and SARS-CoV-2 variants. The assay was immunoSEQ multiplex PCR, and TCRdb's table has in-frame clones only and misses some. The sample consists of over 110,000 clones, around 86% of them appearing once. The sample was peripheral blood, taken after recovery from COVID-19. These receptor sequences come from a human donor who had recovered from COVID-19. Both conserved end residues are part of each CDR3. The order of the fields is clone size, V gene, D gene, J gene, CDR3 DNA, CDR3 protein. D genes are given only for firm matches. Only some rows state a clone size, as once, few, many or a class for expanded clones.

clone_size: .
v_call: TRBV30
d_call: .
j_call: TRBJ2-7
cdr3_nt: TGTGCCTGGAGTGCGGGCAGCTTTCCCTACGAGCAGTACTTC
cdr3_aa: CAWSAGSFPYEQYF

clone_size: .
v_call: TRBV7-9
d_call: .
j_call: TRBJ2-3
cdr3_nt: TGTGCCAGCAGCTTAGAGGCAGGGCGGACAGATACGCAGTATTTT
cdr3_aa: CASSLEAGRTDTQYF

clone_size: .
v_call: TRBV28
d_call: .
j_call: TRBJ1-1
cdr3_nt: TGTGCCAGCATCCCCTCGGGGCAGGACACTGAAGCTTTCTTT
cdr3_aa: CASIPSGQDTEAFF

clone_size: .
v_call: TRBV28
d_call: .
j_call: TRBJ1-1
cdr3_nt: TGTGCCAGCAGGGTGACGAGGGGGAACACTGAAGCTTTCTTT
cdr3_aa: CASRVTRGNTEAFF

clone_size: .
v_call: TRBV10-3
d_call: TRBD1
j_call: TRBJ1-6
cdr3_nt: TGTGCCATCAGGGCGACAGGGACCTATAATTCACCCCTCCACTTT
cdr3_aa: CAIRATGTYNSPLHF

clone_size: .
v_call: TRBV9
d_call: .
j_call: TRBJ2-5
cdr3_nt: TGTGCCAGCAGCGTTAGAGGGGGTGGGGAGACCCAGTACTTC
cdr3_aa: CASSVRGGGETQYF

clone_size: few
v_call: TRBV4-1
d_call: .
j_call: TRBJ2-2
cdr3_nt: TGCGCCAGCAGCCAAGTATACAGCTACACCGGGGAGCTGTTTTTT
cdr3_aa: CASSQVYSYTGELFF

clone_size: .
v_call: TRBV27
d_call: .
j_call: TRBJ1-1
cdr3_nt: TGTGCCAGCAGTTCGTTAGAGGGTTGGAACACTGAAGCTTTCTTT
cdr3_aa: CASSSLEGWNTEAFF

clone_size: .
v_call: TRBV5-6
d_call: .
j_call: TRBJ1-6
cdr3_nt: TGTGCCAGCAGCTTGAGGTCGTCCGTGTCCCCCCTCCACTTT
cdr3_aa: CASSLRSSVSPLHF

clone_size: once
v_call: TRBV10-3
d_call: .
j_call: TRBJ1-1
cdr3_nt: TGTGCCATCAGTTCAGGGGTCAACACTGAAGCTTTCTTT
cdr3_aa: CAISSGVNTEAFF

clone_size: once
v_call: TRBV4-3
d_call: .
j_call: TRBJ1-6
cdr3_nt: TGCGCCAGCAGCCAAGACGGGGTACAGACCTATTCACCCCTCCACTTT
cdr3_aa: CASSQDGVQTYSPLHF

clone_size: .
v_call: TRBV25-1
d_call: TRBD1
j_call: TRBJ1-2
cdr3_nt: TGTGCCAGCAGCCCTCTTCACGGACAGGAGAATGGCTACACCTTC
cdr3_aa: CASSPLHGQENGYTF

clone_size: once
v_call: TRBV6-6
d_call: .
j_call: TRBJ1-2
cdr3_nt: TGTGCCAGCAGTCAGACAGATAACTATGGCTACACCTTC
cdr3_aa: CASSQTDNYGYTF

clone_size: .
v_call: TRBV7-8
d_call: .
j_call: TRBJ1-1
cdr3_nt: TGTGCCAGCAGCTTAAGTAGCTGGGCCGCTGATGAAGCTTTCTTT
cdr3_aa: CASSLSSWAADEAFF

clone_size: .
v_call: TRBV19
d_call: TRBD1
j_call: TRBJ2-2
cdr3_nt: TGTGCCAGTAGGACTGCCGGGACAGGGGTCGGGGAGCTGTTTTTT
cdr3_aa: CASRTAGTGVGELFF

clone_size: .
v_call: TRBV28
d_call: .
j_call: TRBJ2-5
cdr3_nt: TGTGCCAGCAGTTTCGGGATGATAAAGACCCAGTACTTC
cdr3_aa: CASSFGMIKTQYF

clone_size: .
v_call: TRBV10-2
d_call: .
j_call: TRBJ1-1
cdr3_nt: TGCGCCAGCAGTACCGGTCCGGGAGACACTGAAGCTTTCTTT
cdr3_aa: CASSTGPGDTEAFF

clone_size: .
v_call: TRBV6-1
d_call: .
j_call: TRBJ1-2
cdr3_nt: TGTGCCAGCAGTGAAGCGCACAGGTTGAGTGGCTACACCTTC
cdr3_aa: CASSEAHRLSGYTF

clone_size: .
v_call: TRBV5-8
d_call: .
j_call: TRBJ1-2
cdr3_nt: TGTGCCAGCAGCTTGGGAGGAACTAACTATGGCTACACCTTC
cdr3_aa: CASSLGGTNYGYTF

clone_size: .
v_call: TRBV6-5
d_call: .
j_call: TRBJ2-5
cdr3_nt: TGTGCCAGCAGTTACGCAGGGGCCGGTTTTGAGGCCCAGTACTTC
cdr3_aa: CASSYAGAGFEAQYF

clone_size: few
v_call: TRBV3-1/TRBV3-2
d_call: .
j_call: TRBJ2-1
cdr3_nt: TGTGCCAGCAGCCCCAGGGGTTCCTACAATGAGCAGTTCTTC
cdr3_aa: CASSPRGSYNEQFF

clone_size: .
v_call: TRBV5-5
d_call: .
j_call: TRBJ2-2
cdr3_nt: TGTGCCAGCAGCTTGAGTCCCGGGGAGCTGTTTTTT
cdr3_aa: CASSLSPGELFF

clone_size: .
v_call: TRBV28
d_call: TRBD1
j_call: TRBJ1-1
cdr3_nt: TGTGCCGGGGGACAGGGGAACACTGAAGCTTTCTTT
cdr3_aa: CAGGQGNTEAFF

clone_size: few
v_call: TRBV27
d_call: .
j_call: TRBJ1-2
cdr3_nt: TGTGCCAGCAGTTCATTGGCCCTTGGCTCCTATGGCTACACCTTC
cdr3_aa: CASSSLALGSYGYTF

clone_size: .
v_call: TRBV7-2
d_call: .
j_call: TRBJ2-7
cdr3_nt: TGTGCCAGCAGCTTAAAGTCCCAGGGCGAGCAGTACTTC
cdr3_aa: CASSLKSQGEQYF

clone_size: .
v_call: TRBV14
d_call: TRBD1
j_call: TRBJ2-7
cdr3_nt: TGTGCCAGCAGCCAAGATAGACAGGGGAGGGAGCAGTACTTC
cdr3_aa: CASSQDRQGREQYF

clone_size: .
v_call: TRBV19
d_call: TRBD1
j_call: TRBJ1-2
cdr3_nt: TGTGCCAGTAGTAGACAGGGGGTGGATGGCTACACCTTC
cdr3_aa: CASSRQGVDGYTF

clone_size: .
v_call: TRBV7-8
d_call: .
j_call: TRBJ2-7
cdr3_nt: TGTGCCAGCAGCTTAGTTTTACAGCCTTCCTACGAGCAGTACTTC
cdr3_aa: CASSLVLQPSYEQYF

clone_size: .
v_call: TRBV19
d_call: .
j_call: TRBJ2-5
cdr3_nt: TGTGCCAGTAGTATGGGGGCAGGAGAGACCCAGTACTTC
cdr3_aa: CASSMGAGETQYF

clone_size: .
v_call: TRBV6-1
d_call: .
j_call: TRBJ1-1
cdr3_nt: TGTGCCAGCAGTGAAGCGAACGGGGATGCGAGTTTCTTT
cdr3_aa: CASSEANGDASFF

clone_size: .
v_call: TRBV30
d_call: .
j_call: TRBJ1-2
cdr3_nt: TGTGCCTGGAGTGTATCGGGGGTATTGGGCTACACCTTC
cdr3_aa: CAWSVSGVLGYTF

clone_size: .
v_call: TRBV19
d_call: .
j_call: TRBJ2-2
cdr3_nt: TGTGCCAGTAGTATACTGCGACAGGCGAACACCGGGGAGCTGTTTTTT
cdr3_aa: CASSILRQANTGELFF

clone_size: .
v_call: TRBV4-3
d_call: TRBD1
j_call: TRBJ2-2
cdr3_nt: TGCGCCAGCAGCCAAGATCGGGCCGGACAGGCCTCGAACACCGGGGAGCTGTTTTTT
cdr3_aa: CASSQDRAGQASNTGELFF

clone_size: .
v_call: TRBV12-3/TRBV12-4
d_call: .
j_call: TRBJ2-5
cdr3_nt: TGTGCCAGCAGTTCCAGGGGACAAGAGACCCAGTACTTC
cdr3_aa: CASSSRGQETQYF

clone_size: .
v_call: TRBV7-9
d_call: .
j_call: TRBJ2-7
cdr3_nt: TGTGCCAGCAGCCCGGAGACGGGGCCCGAGCAGTACTTC
cdr3_aa: CASSPETGPEQYF

clone_size: .
v_call: TRBV7-8
d_call: .
j_call: TRBJ2-1
cdr3_nt: TGTGCCAGCACCGTACGGGGTGCCTACAATGAGCAGTTCTTC
cdr3_aa: CASTVRGAYNEQFF

clone_size: .
v_call: TRBV3-1/TRBV3-2
d_call: .
j_call: TRBJ1-5
cdr3_nt: TGTGCCAGCAGCCAAGATCCCGAAATCAATCAGCCCCAGCATTTT
cdr3_aa: CASSQDPEINQPQHF

clone_size: .
v_call: TRBV28
d_call: .
j_call: TRBJ2-7
cdr3_nt: TGTGCCAGCAGCCGGAACCGATACGAGCAGTACTTC
cdr3_aa: CASSRNRYEQYF

clone_size: .
v_call: TRBV7-2
d_call: TRBD1
j_call: TRBJ1-2
cdr3_nt: TGTGCCAGCAGTTGGACAGGGGGCTATGGCTACACCTTC
cdr3_aa: CASSWTGGYGYTF

clone_size: once
v_call: TRBV19
d_call: .
j_call: TRBJ1-5
cdr3_nt: TGTGCCAGTAGTATAAGTGATCAGCCCCAGCATTTT
cdr3_aa: CASSISDQPQHF

clone_size: few
v_call: TRBV7-9
d_call: .
j_call: TRBJ1-6
cdr3_nt: TGTGCCAGCAGCTACGATGAATCACCCCTCCACTTT
cdr3_aa: CASSYDESPLHF

clone_size: .
v_call: TRBV7-8
d_call: .
j_call: TRBJ2-7
cdr3_nt: TGTGCCAGCAGCTACTACGGGGGGACAACCTACGAGCAGTACTTC
cdr3_aa: CASSYYGGTTYEQYF

clone_size: .
v_call: TRBV4-1
d_call: .
j_call: TRBJ1-2
cdr3_nt: TGCGCCAGCAGCCAGACGACAGAGAACTATGGCTACACCTTC
cdr3_aa: CASSQTTENYGYTF

clone_size: .
v_call: TRBV7-2
d_call: .
j_call: TRBJ2-1
cdr3_nt: TGTGCCAGCAGCCCGTCCACAGCTTACAATGAGCAGTTCTTC
cdr3_aa: CASSPSTAYNEQFF

clone_size: .
v_call: TRBV2
d_call: .
j_call: TRBJ1-6
cdr3_nt: TGTGCCAGCCGGGGCAGGGGTAATTCACCCCTCCACTTT
cdr3_aa: CASRGRGNSPLHF

clone_size: .
v_call: TRBV11-2
d_call: TRBD2
j_call: TRBJ2-1
cdr3_nt: TGTGCCAGCAACTCAGGACTAGCGGTTTACAATGAGCAGTTCTTC
cdr3_aa: CASNSGLAVYNEQFF

clone_size: .
v_call: TRBV6-2/TRBV6-3
d_call: .
j_call: TRBJ2-1
cdr3_nt: TGTGCCAGCAGTTACGGGTGGGGGGCTTCCTACAATGAGCAGTTCTTC
cdr3_aa: CASSYGWGASYNEQFF

clone_size: .
v_call: TRBV5-4
d_call: TRBD1
j_call: TRBJ2-2
cdr3_nt: TGTGCCAGCAGCCCAGGGACAGGGGGCAGGGACGGGGAGCTGTTTTTT
cdr3_aa: CASSPGTGGRDGELFF

clone_size: .
v_call: TRBV3-1/TRBV3-2
d_call: .
j_call: TRBJ1-6
cdr3_nt: TGTGCCAGCAGCCAACGTGACAGGAATTCACCCCTCCACTTT
cdr3_aa: CASSQRDRNSPLHF

clone_size: .
v_call: TRBV5-5
d_call: .
j_call: TRBJ2-7
cdr3_nt: TGTGCCAGCAGCTTGGGGGGAGAGCAGTACTTC
cdr3_aa: CASSLGGEQYF

clone_size: .
v_call: TRBV5-1
d_call: .
j_call: TRBJ2-3
cdr3_nt: TGCGCCAGCAGCTTGGAACCAGAGATTAGCACAGATACGCAGTATTTT
cdr3_aa: CASSLEPEISTDTQYF

clone_size: .
v_call: TRBV7-9
d_call: .
j_call: TRBJ2-1
cdr3_nt: TGTGCCAGCAGCTTAGCGGTAACTCGGAAGGGGGGGTTAAACAATGAGCAGTTCTTC
cdr3_aa: CASSLAVTRKGGLNNEQFF

clone_size: .
v_call: TRBV30
d_call: .
j_call: TRBJ2-2
cdr3_nt: TGTGCCTGGAGTGTTTCACTGAACACCGGGGAGCTGTTTTTT
cdr3_aa: CAWSVSLNTGELFF

clone_size: .
v_call: TRBV10-2
d_call: .
j_call: TRBJ2-1
cdr3_nt: TGCGCCAGCAGATCCCCCAGGTGGGCGGCCCGCCATGAGCAGTTCTTC
cdr3_aa: CASRSPRWAARHEQFF

clone_size: .
v_call: TRBV15
d_call: TRBD1
j_call: TRBJ2-1
cdr3_nt: TGTGCCACCAGCAAAGAGGGGGCGAGCTCCTACAATGAGCAGTTCTTC
cdr3_aa: CATSKEGASSYNEQFF

clone_size: .
v_call: TRBV28
d_call: TRBD1
j_call: TRBJ1-5
cdr3_nt: TGTGCCAGCAGACACCTACAGGGGGCGTTAGTCAATCAGCCCCAGCATTTT
cdr3_aa: CASRHLQGALVNQPQHF

clone_size: few
v_call: TRBV6-5
d_call: TRBD1
j_call: TRBJ1-3
cdr3_nt: TGTGCCAGCAGTAACCCGACAGGGCGGACGAACACCATATATTTT
cdr3_aa: CASSNPTGRTNTIYF

clone_size: .
v_call: TRBV15
d_call: TRBD2
j_call: TRBJ2-1
cdr3_nt: TGTGCCACCACCCAGAGTGGCCGAGGACTAGCGGGTGTCAATGAGCAGTTCTTC
cdr3_aa: CATTQSGRGLAGVNEQFF

clone_size: once
v_call: TRBV20-1
d_call: .
j_call: TRBJ2-3
cdr3_nt: TGCAGTGCTAGTACCGGGGAGGCATCAGATACGCAGTATTTT
cdr3_aa: CSASTGEASDTQYF

clone_size: .
v_call: TRBV4-3
d_call: TRBD1
j_call: TRBJ2-2
cdr3_nt: TGCGCCAGCAGCCAAGGTCCCGGGACAGGGCCGACGAACACCGGGGAGCTGTTTTTT
cdr3_aa: CASSQGPGTGPTNTGELFF